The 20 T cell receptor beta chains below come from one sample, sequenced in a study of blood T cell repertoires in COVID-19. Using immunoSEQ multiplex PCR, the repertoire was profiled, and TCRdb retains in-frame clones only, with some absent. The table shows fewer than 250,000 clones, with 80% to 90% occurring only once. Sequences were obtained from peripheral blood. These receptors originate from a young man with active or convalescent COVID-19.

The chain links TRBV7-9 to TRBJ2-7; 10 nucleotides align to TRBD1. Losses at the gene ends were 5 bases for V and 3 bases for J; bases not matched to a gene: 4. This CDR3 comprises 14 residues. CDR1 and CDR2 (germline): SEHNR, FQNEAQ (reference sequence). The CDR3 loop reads CASSTRTGGYEQYF. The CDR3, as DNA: TGTGCCAGCAGCACCCGGACAGGGGGCTACGAGCAGTACTTC.

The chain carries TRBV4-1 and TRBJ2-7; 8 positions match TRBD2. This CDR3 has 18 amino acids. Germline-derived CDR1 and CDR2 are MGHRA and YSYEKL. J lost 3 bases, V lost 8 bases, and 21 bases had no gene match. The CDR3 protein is CASYLPGLDARGGYEQYF. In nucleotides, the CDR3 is TGCGCCAGCTATCTCCCGGGACTAGATGCTCGGGGGGGCTACGAGCAGTACTTC.

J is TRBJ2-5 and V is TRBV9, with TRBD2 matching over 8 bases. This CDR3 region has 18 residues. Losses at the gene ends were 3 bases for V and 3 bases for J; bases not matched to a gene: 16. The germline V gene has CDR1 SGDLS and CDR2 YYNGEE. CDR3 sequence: CASSAPLGGGGPEETQYF. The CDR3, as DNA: TGTGCCAGCAGCGCCCCCCTGGGGGGCGGGGGGCCAGAAGAGACCCAGTACTTC.

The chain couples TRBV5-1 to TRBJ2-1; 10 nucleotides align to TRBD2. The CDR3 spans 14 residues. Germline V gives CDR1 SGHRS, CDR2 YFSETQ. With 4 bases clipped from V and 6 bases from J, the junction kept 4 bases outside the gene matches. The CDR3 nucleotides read TGCGCCAGCAGCCTGGGACTAGCGAGCAATGAGCAGTTCTTC. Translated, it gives CASSLGLASNEQFF.

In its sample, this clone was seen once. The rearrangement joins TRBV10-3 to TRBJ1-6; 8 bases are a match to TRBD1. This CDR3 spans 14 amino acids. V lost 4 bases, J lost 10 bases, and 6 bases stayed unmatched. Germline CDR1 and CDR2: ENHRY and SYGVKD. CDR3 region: CAISAAGGGSPLHF. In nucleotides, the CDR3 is TGTGCCATCAGTGCGGCAGGGGGCGGCTCACCCCTCCACTTT.

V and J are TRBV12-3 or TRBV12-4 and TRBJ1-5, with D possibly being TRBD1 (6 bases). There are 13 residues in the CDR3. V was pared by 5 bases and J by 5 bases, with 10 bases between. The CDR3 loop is CASSIQGYQPQHF. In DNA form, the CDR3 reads TGTGCCAGCAGTATACAGGGATATCAGCCCCAGCATTTT.

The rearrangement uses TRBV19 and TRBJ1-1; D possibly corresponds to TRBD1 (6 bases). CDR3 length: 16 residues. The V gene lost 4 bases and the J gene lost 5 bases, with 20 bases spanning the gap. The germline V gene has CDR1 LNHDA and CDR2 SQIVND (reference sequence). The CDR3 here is CASSTVQGWFWTEAFF. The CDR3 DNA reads TGTGCCAGTAGTACTGTACAGGGATGGTTTTGGACTGAAGCTTTCTTT.

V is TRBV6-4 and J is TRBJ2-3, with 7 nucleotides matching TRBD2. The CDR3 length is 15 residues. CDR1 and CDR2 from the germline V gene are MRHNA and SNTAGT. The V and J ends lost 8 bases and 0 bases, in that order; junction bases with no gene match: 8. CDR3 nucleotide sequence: TGTGCCAGCTCCGCCCTAGCGGAGAGCACAGATACGCAGTATTTT. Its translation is CASSALAESTDTQYF.

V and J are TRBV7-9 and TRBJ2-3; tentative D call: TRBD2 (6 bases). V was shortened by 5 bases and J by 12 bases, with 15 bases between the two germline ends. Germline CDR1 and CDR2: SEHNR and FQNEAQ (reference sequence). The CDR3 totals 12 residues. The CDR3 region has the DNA TGTGCCAGCAGCCCTACTAGCCCCGCCCAGTATTTT. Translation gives CASSPTSPAQYF.

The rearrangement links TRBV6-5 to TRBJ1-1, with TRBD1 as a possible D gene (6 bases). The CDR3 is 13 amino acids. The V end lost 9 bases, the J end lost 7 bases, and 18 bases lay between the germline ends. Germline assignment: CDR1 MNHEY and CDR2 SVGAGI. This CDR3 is CASSLAGAVEAFF. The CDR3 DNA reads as TGTGCCAGTTCACTGGCAGGGGCCGTTGAAGCTTTCTTT.

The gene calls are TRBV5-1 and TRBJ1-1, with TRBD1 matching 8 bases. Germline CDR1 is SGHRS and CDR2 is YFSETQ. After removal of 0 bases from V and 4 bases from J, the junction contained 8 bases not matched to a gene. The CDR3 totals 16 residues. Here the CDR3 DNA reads TGCGCCAGCAGCTTGGGCTCCGGGACAGGAGTCACTGAAGCTTTCTTT. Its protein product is CASSLGSGTGVTEAFF.

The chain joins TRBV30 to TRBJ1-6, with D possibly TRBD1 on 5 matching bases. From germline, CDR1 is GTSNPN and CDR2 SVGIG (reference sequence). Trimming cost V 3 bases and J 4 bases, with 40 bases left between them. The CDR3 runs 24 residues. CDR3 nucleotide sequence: TGTGCCTGGAGCCTTCCCCGGACAAGTATAATTCACCCCTCAACGGACAAGTATAATTCACCCCTCCACTTT. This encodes CAWSLPRTSIIHPSTDKYNSPLHF.

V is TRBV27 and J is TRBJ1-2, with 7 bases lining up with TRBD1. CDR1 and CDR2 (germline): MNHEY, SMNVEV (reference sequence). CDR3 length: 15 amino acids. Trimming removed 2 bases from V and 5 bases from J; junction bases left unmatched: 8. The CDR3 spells CASSLDYRGRYGYTF. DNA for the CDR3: TGTGCCAGCAGTTTAGATTACAGGGGACGGTATGGCTACACCTTC.

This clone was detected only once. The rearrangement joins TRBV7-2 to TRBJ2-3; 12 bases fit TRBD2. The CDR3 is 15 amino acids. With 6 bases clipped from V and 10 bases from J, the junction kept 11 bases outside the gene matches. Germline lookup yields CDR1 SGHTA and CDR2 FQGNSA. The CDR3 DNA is TGTGCCAGCAGTCGACTAGCGGGGGCCCACGTTCCGCAGTATTTT. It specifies CASSRLAGAHVPQYF.

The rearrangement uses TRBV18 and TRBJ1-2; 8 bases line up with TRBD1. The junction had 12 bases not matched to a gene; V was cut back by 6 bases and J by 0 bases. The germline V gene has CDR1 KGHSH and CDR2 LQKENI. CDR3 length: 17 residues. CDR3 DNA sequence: TGTGCCAGCTCCCCTGGACAGGGTGGAGGGCCTAACTATGGCTACACCTTC. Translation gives CASSPGQGGGPNYGYTF.

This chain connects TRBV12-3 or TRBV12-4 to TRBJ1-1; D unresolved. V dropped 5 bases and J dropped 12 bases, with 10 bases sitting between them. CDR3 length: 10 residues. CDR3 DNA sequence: TGTGCCAGCAGTACCTCTCGGTCTTTCTTT. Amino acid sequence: CASSTSRSFF.

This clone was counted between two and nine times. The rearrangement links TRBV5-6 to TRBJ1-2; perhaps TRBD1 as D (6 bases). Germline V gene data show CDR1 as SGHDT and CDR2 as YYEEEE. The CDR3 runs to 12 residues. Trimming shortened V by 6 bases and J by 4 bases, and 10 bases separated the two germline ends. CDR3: CASISQGYGYTF. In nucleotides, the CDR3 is TGTGCCAGCATTTCACAGGGCTATGGCTACACCTTC.

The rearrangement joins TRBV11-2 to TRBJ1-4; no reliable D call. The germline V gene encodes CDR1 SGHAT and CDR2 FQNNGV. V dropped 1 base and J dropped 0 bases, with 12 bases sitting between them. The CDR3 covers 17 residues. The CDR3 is CASSLGAKRSTNEKLFF. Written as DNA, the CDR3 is TGTGCCAGCAGCTTAGGGGCCAAGCGGTCAACTAATGAAAAACTGTTTTTT. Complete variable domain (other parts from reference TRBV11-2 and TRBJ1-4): EAGVAQSPRYKIIEKRQSVAFWCNPISGHATLYWYQQILGQGPKLLIQFQNNGVVDDSQLPKDRFSAERLKGVDSTLKIQPAKLEDSAVYLCASSLGAKRSTNEKLFFGSGTQLSVL.

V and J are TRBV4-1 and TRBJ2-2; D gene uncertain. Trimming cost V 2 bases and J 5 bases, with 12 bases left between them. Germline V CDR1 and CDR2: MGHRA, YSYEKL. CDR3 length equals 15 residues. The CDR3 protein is CASSQWPARTGELFF. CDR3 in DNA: TGCGCCAGCAGCCAATGGCCGGCTAGGACCGGGGAGCTGTTTTTT.

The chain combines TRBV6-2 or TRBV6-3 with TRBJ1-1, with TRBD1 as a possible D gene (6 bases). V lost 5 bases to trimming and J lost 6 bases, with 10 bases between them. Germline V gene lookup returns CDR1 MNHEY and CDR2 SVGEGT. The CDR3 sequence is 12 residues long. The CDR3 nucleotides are TGTGCCAGCAGTCAACAGGGCTCTGAAGCTTTCTTT. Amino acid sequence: CASSQQGSEAFF.